The clone carrying this TCR beta chain was counted many times. Its target is unknown. Sorted populations all exceeded 95% purity. This specimen comes from a study of beta chain features in type 1 diabetes. Investigators reverse transcribed all isolated RNA, so they sequenced expressed TCRB transcripts. Repertoires were generated with immunoSEQ multiplex PCR, while TCRdb's copy carries only in-frame clones and drops some. This table has about 110,000 clones, 40% appearing once. The CDR3 has 15 amino acids. V lost 5 bases and J 0 bases, leaving 14 bases between the germline ends. Germline loops: CDR1 SGHTA, CDR2 FQGNSA. General study points: In comparison with healthy donors, patients had naive, central memory and Treg TCRB repertoires that appeared more similar.

The sample taken for sequencing was stem cell memory CD4+ T cells from blood. This sequence was found in a woman between 18 and 29 years old in good health. V gene TRBV7-2 combines with J gene TRBJ2-7, with a possible D match to TRBD2 (5 bases). CDR3 sequence (DNA): TGTGCCAGCAGCGGAGGACTTCGAAGCTCCTACGAGCAGTACTTC. Protein sequence: CASSGGLRSSYEQYF.